This T cell receptor beta chain is drawn from a study of beta chain features in type 1 diabetes. Findings and limits, study-wide: Insertions were fewer and deletions more numerous at VDJ junctions in type 1 diabetes patients. HLA influence on TCRB rearrangement stayed unresolved here.

For this clone: The antigen remains unidentified.

The CDR3 covers 14 residues. CDR1 and CDR2 from the germline V gene are MGHDK and SYGVNS. The V end lost 3 bases, the J end lost 5 bases, and 13 bases lay between the germline ends. The investigators reverse transcribed all of the isolated RNA, so they sequenced expressed TCRB transcripts. The table came from immunoSEQ multiplex PCR; TCRdb's copy has only in-frame clones and leaves some out. This repertoire shows around 250,000 clones, 27% found once; its top ten account for roughly 4%. Sample: central memory CD4+ T cells from blood. The chain couples TRBV25-1 to TRBJ2-5; D call uncertain. This TCR derives from a man in his thirties or forties in good health. The CDR3 loop reads CASSDWRRTETQYF. The DNA of the CDR3 is TGTGCCAGCAGTGACTGGCGGCGGACGGAGACCCAGTACTTC.